Below, 8 T cell receptor beta chains from the same sample are listed, as sequenced in a study of T cells in Graves' hyperthyroidism and ophthalmopathy. RNA transcripts yielded amplified TCR beta CDR3 regions. The HTBI primer set drove a first-round RT-PCR of the TCR CDR3. TCRdb recomputed calls from the multiplex PCR reads with MiXCR, one row per CDR3 protein. The sample holds around 610,000 distinct CDR3 sequences, about 15% seen once. The source material was blood. These receptors were obtained from a woman aged 40 to 50 with Graves' ophthalmopathy.

The sample holds many counts of this clonotype. V usage is TRBV14 and J usage is TRBJ1-1; D is unresolved. Germline CDR1 SGHDN, CDR2 FVKESK. The CDR3 consists of 13 residues. V was pared by 1 base and J by 6 bases, with 9 bases between. DNA for the CDR3: TGTGCCAGCAGCCAAGGACCGTTCGCTGAAGCTTTCTTT. This encodes CASSQGPFAEAFF.

This clonotype was seen repeatedly, ten times or more. This chain joins TRBV6-2 or TRBV6-3 and TRBJ1-5; D call uncertain. Trimming removed 2 bases at V and 7 bases at J, with 9 bases between. This CDR3 comprises 13 residues. Germline V CDR1 and CDR2: MNHEY, SVGEGT. The CDR3 spells CASSYVRVQPQHF. The CDR3 nucleotides are TGTGCCAGCAGTTACGTCCGGGTCCAGCCCCAGCATTTT.

The table lists this clonotype with many counts. The rearrangement links TRBV12-5 to TRBJ2-7, with D perhaps TRBD1 or TRBD2 (7 bases each). This CDR3 region has 15 residues. The V end was cut by 2 bases, the J end by 2 bases, with 13 bases between. The germline gives CDR1 LGHNT, CDR2 FRNRAP. CDR3 sequence reads: CASGLSQGGAYEQYF. The CDR3 DNA follows: TGTGCTAGTGGTTTGAGTCAGGGGGGGGCCTACGAGCAGTACTTC.

This sequence joins TRBV6-1 and TRBJ2-7; 13 nucleotides agree with TRBD2. The CDR3 has 14 amino acids. The germline V gene encodes CDR1 MNHNS and CDR2 SASEGT. Unmatched junction bases numbered 4, after V lost 8 bases and J lost 3 bases. In nucleotides, the CDR3 is TGTGCCAGCCCCGGACTAGCGGGAGTCTACGAGCAGTACTTC. It encodes CASPGLAGVYEQYF.

This clonotype was detected many times. The chain uses TRBV20-1 and TRBJ1-1, with D tentatively TRBD1 (5 bases). The CDR3 is 17 residues long. Germline CDR1 DFQATT, CDR2 SNEGSKA (reference sequence). With 1 base removed from V and 0 bases from J, the gap between germline ends came to 18 bases. The CDR3 loop is CSARAGNPGHLNTEAFF. The CDR3 nucleotides are TGCAGTGCTAGAGCCGGCAATCCTGGACATCTGAACACTGAAGCTTTCTTT.

This clonotype was counted at least ten times. The chain links TRBV7-9 to TRBJ2-7; D might be TRBD1 (6 bases). Germline V gene lookup returns CDR1 SEHNR and CDR2 FQNEAQ (reference sequence). The V end was cut by 4 bases, the J end by 4 bases, with 11 bases between. The CDR3 loop spans 13 amino acids. The CDR3 reads CASSSGQLYEQYF. In DNA, the CDR3 is TGTGCCAGCAGCTCCGGACAGTTATACGAGCAGTACTTC.

This clonotype was recorded many times. CDR3 loop: CASSFNLLSLFF. As DNA, the CDR3 is TGTGCCAGCAGTTTTAACTTGTTGAGTCTTTTCTTT. The chain combines TRBV12-3 or TRBV12-4 with TRBJ1-1; D is ambiguous. Trimming pared 3 bases from V and 13 bases from J, leaving 15 bases between. CDR3 length equals 12 residues.

This clonotype was counted a few times. This may stem from a read error, because a much larger clone lies one nucleotide away. The chain has TRBV6-1 and TRBJ1-3; D ambiguous. CDR1 MNHNS and CDR2 SASEGT come from the germline V gene. CDR3 length equals 14 residues. The DNA for the CDR3 is TGTGCCAGCAGTGCAGTCAGCTCTGGAGACACCATATATTTT. Amino acids: CASSAVSSGDTIYF.